This T cell receptor beta chain was documented in a study of OX40 agonist ivuxolimab in advanced cancers. Study-level results: CD8+ T cells (on average) carried more expanded clones than CD4+ T cells. The CD4+ and CD8+ T cells in the blood had expanded clonally by week 6 at 0.1 to 3.0 mg/kg.

Sequencing was performed with immunoSEQ multiplex PCR; in TCRdb, only in-frame clones are kept and a portion is missing. The sample holds tens of thousands of clones; 70% to 90% are singletons and the top ten take roughly 1.3%. The CDR3 is 14 residues long. The V end was cut by 3 bases, the J end by 3 bases, with 9 bases between. Germline-derived CDR1 and CDR2 are SGHTA and FQGNSA. A note on this clone: As yet, its antigen is unknown.

The clonotype was recovered from an adult with an advanced solid tumor such as melanoma, head and neck, liver or kidney cancer. Sequencing was performed on CD4+ or CD8+ T cells sorted from blood, taken in a trial of the OX40 agonist ivuxolimab. The chain couples TRBV7-2 to TRBJ2-1; D unresolved. The DNA for the CDR3 is TGTGCCAGCAGCTTGGCCCCGGGCTACAATGAGCAGTTCTTC. Translation: CASSLAPGYNEQFF. Full variable domain (remainder filled in from reference TRBV7-2 and TRBJ2-1): GAGVSQSPSNKVTEKGKDVELRCDPISGHTALYWYRQSLGQGLEFLIYFQGNSAPDKSGLPSDRFSAERTGGSVSTLTIQRTQQEDSAVYLCASSLAPGYNEQFFGPGTRLTVL.